A selection of T cell receptor beta chains follows, all from one sample in a study of metastatic and nonmetastatic thyroid tumors. Using MiXCR, TCRdb re-called clones from the PCR reads. The data hold about 5,600 clones, with 30% observed a single time. The sequenced sample consisted of adjacent normal tissue. These receptors were collected from a female donor with papillary thyroid cancer or a benign thyroid nodule (not recorded which). Some clones in this sample may be carry-over from other donors' samples. Both conserved end residues are part of each CDR3. D genes are given only for firm matches.

J gene | V gene | D gene | CDR3 protein
TRBJ1-2 | TRBV20-1 | . | CSASARKYGYTF
TRBJ2-1 | TRBV9 | TRBD2 | CASSVSSGRGEQFF
TRBJ2-7 | TRBV7-2 | TRBD2 | CASSPSWRLAGDTGEQYF
TRBJ2-4 | TRBV7-2 | . | CASSLGGGKRYF
TRBJ2-1 | TRBV6-1 | . | CASRRETSSYEQFF
TRBJ2-7 | TRBV15 | . | CATSRYESYEQYF
TRBJ2-3 | TRBV27 | TRBD1 | CASCFRGLGSDTQYF
TRBJ1-1 | TRBV11-3 | . | CASSLAGGAAEAFF
TRBJ1-2 | TRBV20-1 | . | CSARDEVRLESNYGYTF
TRBJ2-1 | TRBV7-2 | TRBD2 | CASVPTSGHTFSSYNEQFF
TRBJ1-6 | TRBV19 | . | CASSYRVGSPLHF
TRBJ2-1 | TRBV4-2 | TRBD2 | CASSQLGLAGGPMEQFF
TRBJ1-2 | TRBV4-1 | . | CASSGKGANYGYTF
TRBJ2-7 | TRBV20-1 | . | CSATEPQGGLRGEQYF
TRBJ1-2 | TRBV6-4 | . | CASSQGHHPNYGYTF
TRBJ2-7 | TRBV11-2 | . | CASSPTGYEQYF